Listed below are T cell receptor beta chains from one sample, sequenced in a study of blood T cells in healthy people across ages. One entry per CDR3 protein results from TCRdb running MiXCR on the 5' RACE reads. Among 550,000 to 750,000 distinct CDR3 sequences, 21% were seen once, and the ten largest hold about 3.6%. Sequenced sample: blood. These TCRs come from a man between 65 and 85 years old in good health. CDR3s include the opening cysteine and the closing phenylalanine or tryptophan. The D gene is left open where the match is weak. Not every row has a clone size; where given, it reads once, few, many or a size class.

J gene,D gene,V gene,clone size,CDR3 DNA,CDR3 protein
TRBJ2-3,-,TRBV7-8,-,TGTGCCAGCAGCTTAGTTATCCGTTCCACAGATACGCAGTATTTT,CASSLVIRSTDTQYF
TRBJ2-5,-,TRBV4-1,many,TGCGCCAGCAGCCCCCCGGGTCGGGCAAACCAAGAGACCCAGTACTTC,CASSPPGRANQETQYF
TRBJ2-3,-,TRBV10-1,-,TGCGCCAGCAGTGAGTCAGTTGGAGCAGATACGCAGTATTTT,CASSESVGADTQYF
TRBJ2-5,TRBD2,TRBV10-2,-,TGCGCCAGCCGCCCAATCGCGGGAGAAGAGACCCAGTACTTC,CASRPIAGEETQYF
TRBJ2-1,TRBD2,TRBV29-1,few,TGCAGCGTTCTAGCGGGAATCGTCAGGGGAGGAAATGAGCAGTTCTTC,CSVLAGIVRGGNEQFF
TRBJ2-3,TRBD1,TRBV7-2,-,TGTGCCAGCAGCTCAGGGACAGGGGCGCAGTATTTT,CASSSGTGAQYF
TRBJ2-1,TRBD2,TRBV20-1,few,TGCAGTGCTAGTCCGGCTAGCGGGATATACAATGAGCAGTTCTTC,CSASPASGIYNEQFF
TRBJ2-1,TRBD1,TRBV24-1,-,TGTGCCACCAGTCCGGGACAGGTCCTTGGGGATGAGCAGTTCTTC,CATSPGQVLGDEQFF
TRBJ2-1,TRBD1,TRBV7-9,-,TGTGCCAGCAGCGATGGACAGGGGGGAAACAATGAGCAGTTCTTC,CASSDGQGGNNEQFF
TRBJ2-6,-,TRBV2,few,TGTGCCAGCAGTGAATCTCTCCCTGGGGCCAACGTCCTGACTTTC,CASSESLPGANVLTF
TRBJ2-1,TRBD2,TRBV20-1,-,TGCAGTGCTAGTCCTTCCCTAGCGGGAAGGAATGAGCAGTTCTTC,CSASPSLAGRNEQFF
TRBJ2-3,TRBD2,TRBV28,-,TGTGCCAGCAGTCCCCCTTCTAGCGGGAGGTTAGATACGCAGTATTTT,CASSPPSSGRLDTQYF
TRBJ2-3,TRBD2,TRBV3-1,once,TGTGCCAGCAGCCAAGGCTCTAGCGGGTCAGATACGCAGTATTTT,CASSQGSSGSDTQYF
TRBJ2-1,-,TRBV29-1,few,TGCAGCGTCCAATCTCCGGGACAAAAGAGGAATGAGCAGTTCTTC,CSVQSPGQKRNEQFF
TRBJ2-1,-,TRBV7-3,-,TGTGCCAGCAGCTTATCCGCGGGCAATGAGCAGTTCTTC,CASSLSAGNEQFF
TRBJ1-2,-,TRBV10-3,once,TGTGCCATCAGAGGGGACGACAACTATGGCTACACCTTC,CAIRGDDNYGYTF
TRBJ1-4,TRBD1,TRBV5-1,few,TGCGCCAGCAGCTCCCAGGGGGTGAATGAAAAACTGTTTTTT,CASSSQGVNEKLFF
TRBJ1-2,-,TRBV27,-,TGTGCCAGCAGTGAGCAGACAGACCTTGTTGGTGGCTACACCTTC,CASSEQTDLVGGYTF